The 29 T cell receptor beta chains given below trace back to one sample, sequenced in a study of blood T cells in healthy people across ages. Then a second PCR, running roughly 7 to 11 cycles, was carried out with a sample-barcoded 5' primer and a J-beta primer mix. TCRdb passed the 5' RACE reads through MiXCR, listing each CDR3 protein once. The table shows approximately 2,000,000 distinct CDR3 sequences, with about 39% occurring only once. The sample was blood. The receptors were sampled from a human donor in good health.

The chain couples TRBV11-2 to TRBJ1-2, with a possible D match to TRBD1 (5 bases). Trimming cost V 5 bases and J 8 bases, with 18 bases left between them. The CDR3 loop spans 14 amino acids. Germline V gene data show CDR1 as SGHAT and CDR2 as FQNNGV. DNA for the CDR3: TGTGCCAGCAGCCCGGGGTCAGGGTTGGGGGGCTACACCTTC. Translation: CASSPGSGLGGYTF.

The genes are TRBV29-1 and TRBJ1-2; D gene unclear. Trimming shortened V by 3 bases and J by 4 bases, and 9 bases separated the two germline ends. CDR3 size: 12 residues. Per the germline V gene, CDR1 is SQVTM and CDR2 is ANQGSEA. DNA for the CDR3: TGCAGCGTTGATCATCAGAGCTATGGCTACACCTTC. Translation: CSVDHQSYGYTF.

This clonotype was recorded a few times. The chain recombines TRBV29-1 with TRBJ2-5, with D maybe TRBD1 (7 bases). The CDR3 is 14 amino acids. Trimming pared 5 bases from V and 5 bases from J, leaving 18 bases between. The V gene's germline CDR1 is SQVTM and CDR2 ANQGSEA. The CDR3 bases are TGCAGCGTTCGGCAACAGGGGAGGACGGAGACCCAGTACTTC. Translation gives CSVRQQGRTETQYF.

This chain connects TRBV7-7 to TRBJ2-3; maybe TRBD1 (6 bases). The ends were cut back, 5 bases at V and 1 base at J, with 16 bases in the middle. The length of the CDR3 is 16 residues. Germline loops: CDR1 SSHAT, CDR2 FNYEAQ (reference sequence). CDR3 in DNA: TGTGCCAGCAGCCTTGGGCGAGCAGGGGGCACAGATACGCAGTATTTT. Residues: CASSLGRAGGTDTQYF.

This clonotype has at least ten counts. This chain uses TRBV7-3 with TRBJ2-3; D is undetermined. CDR1 is SGHTA and CDR2 is FQGTGA in the germline V gene. The CDR3 is made up of 14 amino acids. V was cut by 4 bases and J by 4 bases, with 12 bases left in between. The DNA for the CDR3 is TGTGCCAGCAGCTCCGGATGGAGTTCAGATACGCAGTATTTT. As protein: CASSSGWSSDTQYF.

The rearrangement uses TRBV10-3 and TRBJ2-1, with D possibly TRBD2 on 6 matching bases. This CDR3 is built from 14 residues. Germline V gene lookup returns CDR1 ENHRY and CDR2 SYGVKD. V shed 2 bases and J shed 9 bases, with 14 bases lying between them. The CDR3 region has the DNA TGTGCCATCAGTGAGATTGGTGGAGGGAGTGAGCAGTTCTTC. It yields the protein CAISEIGGGSEQFF.

This clonotype has only a few counts. The rearrangement joins TRBV12-3 or TRBV12-4 to TRBJ2-3, with D unresolved. Trimming pared 6 bases from V and 6 bases from J, leaving 13 bases between. The CDR3 is made up of 13 amino acids. CDR3: CASSPDFLDTQYF. The CDR3 DNA reads TGTGCCAGCAGCCCCGACTTTTTGGATACGCAGTATTTT.

Only a few counts were recorded for this clonotype. This sequence joins TRBV12-3 or TRBV12-4 and TRBJ2-5, with no clear D. The V and J ends lost 7 bases and 2 bases respectively, with 11 bases between them. This CDR3 has 13 residues. CDR3 protein: CASTRGGQETQYF. As DNA, the CDR3 is TGTGCCAGCACCCGAGGCGGACAAGAGACCCAGTACTTC.

The chain's CDR3 is CASRLTSGAYTGELFF. CDR3 DNA: TGTGCCAGCAGACTTACTAGCGGGGCCTACACCGGGGAGCTGTTTTTT. The chain links TRBV7-2 to TRBJ2-2; 10 nucleotides line up with TRBD2. This CDR3 is built from 16 residues. Germline CDR1 reads SGHTA; CDR2 reads FQGNSA. V lost 6 bases to trimming and J lost 3 bases; unmatched junction nucleotides: 7.

The J gene is TRBJ2-5, the V gene TRBV29-1, with D perhaps TRBD1 (5 bases). The CDR3 consists of 14 residues. Germline assignment: CDR1 SQVTM and CDR2 ANQGSEA. V lost 2 bases and J lost 5, with 15 bases in between. CDR3 bases: TGCAGCGTTGAACTAGGGGCAGGCTTGGAGACCCAGTACTTC. This sequence encodes CSVELGAGLETQYF.

Regarding this clonotype: Germline is not matched at one junction end, which may reflect a read error. CDR3 sequence: CASSDGRYSYTF. The CDR3 DNA reads as TGTGCCAGCAGCGACGGACGCTATAGCTACACCTTC. The chain employs TRBV6-5 and TRBJ1-2, with D uncertain. The CDR3 consists of 12 residues. Germline loops: CDR1 MNHEY, CDR2 SVGAGI.

This clonotype has more than one count but fewer than ten. This chain joins TRBV5-1 and TRBJ1-1; D remains ambiguous. The germline V gene has CDR1 SGHRS and CDR2 YFSETQ. V was cut by 0 bases and J by 7 bases, with 13 bases left in between. The CDR3 is 14 amino acids. The DNA of the CDR3 is TGCGCCAGCAGCTTGGCCGGAGGACCTATTGAAGCTTTCTTT. The encoded protein is CASSLAGGPIEAFF.

This chain links TRBV6-2 or TRBV6-3 with TRBJ2-2; TRBD1 might be the D (6 bases). The germline gives CDR1 MNHEY, CDR2 SVGEGT. This CDR3 has 14 amino acids. V shed 3 bases and J shed 14 bases, with 19 bases lying between them. The CDR3 protein is CASSYIGQPSLLFF. CDR3 coding DNA: TGTGCCAGCAGTTATATCGGACAGCCTTCTTTACTGTTTTTT.

The chain is built from TRBV29-1 and TRBJ1-5; TRBD1 matches at 9 bases. V dropped 6 bases and J dropped 4; count of bases not matched to a gene: 7. The CDR3 extends over 14 amino acids. Germline V gene data show CDR1 as SQVTM and CDR2 as ANQGSEA. The CDR3 region is CSVGYGQGNQPQHF. CDR3 nucleotides: TGCAGCGTCGGATACGGACAGGGGAATCAGCCCCAGCATTTT.

This rearrangement joins TRBV9 to TRBJ1-4; the D is unclear. This CDR3 region has 14 residues. V dropped 0 bases and J dropped 8 bases, with 11 bases sitting between them. CDR1 is SGDLS, CDR2 YYNGEE, per germline. Here the CDR3 reads CASSVGTAGEKLFF. The DNA for the CDR3 is TGTGCCAGCAGCGTAGGAACAGCGGGGGAAAAACTGTTTTTT.

This clonotype was counted a single time. The genes are TRBV6-2 or TRBV6-3 and TRBJ2-7, with D unresolved. Germline CDR1 MNHEY, CDR2 SVGEGT. V shed 7 bases and J shed 2 bases, with 12 bases lying between them. This CDR3 region has 13 residues. This CDR3 is CASNLGIPYEQYF. CDR3 nucleotide sequence: TGTGCCAGCAATCTGGGGATTCCCTACGAGCAGTACTTC.

V is TRBV24-1 and J is TRBJ1-2, with 10 nucleotides matching TRBD1. CDR1 and CDR2 (germline): KGHDR, SFDVKD. V was clipped by 5 bases and J by 4 bases; unmatched bases: 9. The CDR3 is 16 residues long. The CDR3 protein is CATSGSTGGISYGYTF. The DNA of the CDR3 is TGTGCCACCAGTGGATCGACAGGGGGCATCTCCTATGGCTACACCTTC.

The chain joins TRBV5-1 to TRBJ2-1; no reliable D call. Looked up from germline, CDR1 is SGHRS and CDR2 is YFSETQ. CDR3 length equals 14 residues. The V end was cut by 5 bases, the J end by 2 bases, with 11 bases between. In DNA form, the CDR3 reads TGCGCCAGCAGTCTAACCTGGACCTACAATGAGCAGTTCTTC. This translates into CASSLTWTYNEQFF.

The J gene is TRBJ2-4, the V gene TRBV4-1; D ambiguous. The J call may be in error: the DNA end matches TRBJ2-7 better. The germline CDR1 and CDR2 sequences are MGHRA and YSYEKL. The CDR3 totals 17 residues. The CDR3 DNA reads as TGCGCCAGCAGCCAAGATCCACCCCGAGGAGAAGGCTACGAGCAGTACTTC. Translated, it gives CASSQDPPRGEGYEQYF.

This chain connects TRBV7-8 to TRBJ1-2; weak D call: TRBD1 (5 bases). Germline loops: CDR1 SGHVS, CDR2 FQNEAQ. V lost 1 base, J lost 2 bases, and 14 bases lay in between. The CDR3 is 16 amino acids. CDR3 region: CASSLVEDGGNYGYTF. CDR3 DNA sequence: TGTGCCAGCAGCTTAGTAGAGGACGGGGGGAACTATGGCTACACCTTC. The entire variable domain, with the rest obtained from reference TRBV7-8 and TRBJ1-2, is as follows: GAGVSQSPRYKVAKRGQDVALRCDPISGHVSLFWYQQALGQGPEFLTYFQNEAQLDKSGLPSDRFFAERPEGSVSTLKIQRTQQEDSAVYLCASSLVEDGGNYGYTFGSGTRLTVV.

This chain links TRBV10-3 with TRBJ2-1; either TRBD1 or TRBD2 may fit D (6 bases each). The CDR3 contains 15 residues. CDR1 and CDR2 from the germline V gene are ENHRY and SYGVKD. The V gene lost 3 bases and the J gene lost 4 bases, with 13 bases spanning the gap. The CDR3 reads CAISDEGGVYNEQFF. In DNA form, the CDR3 reads TGTGCCATCAGTGACGAGGGGGGCGTGTACAATGAGCAGTTCTTC.

The V call is TRBV4-3, the J call TRBJ2-3; 8 bases align to TRBD2. CDR1 is LGHNA, CDR2 YSLEER, per germline. CDR3 length: 15 amino acids. The V segment lost 1 base and the J segment 2 bases; nucleotides outside the gene matches: 2. CDR3 nucleotide sequence: TGCGCCAGCAGCCAAGCGACTAGCGACACAGATACGCAGTATTTT. As protein: CASSQATSDTDTQYF.

The chain joins TRBV2 to TRBJ2-1; D ambiguous. Germline values: CDR1 SNHLY, CDR2 FYNNEI. V was pared by 5 bases and J by 10 bases, with 27 bases between. This CDR3 is built from 17 residues. The DNA of the CDR3 is TGTGCCAGCAGTCTACTAAGACGATGGGTCCACTCCTACGAGCAGTTCTTC. Its protein is CASSLLRRWVHSYEQFF.

V usage is TRBV24-1 and J usage is TRBJ2-5, with 10 positions matching TRBD1. Gene TRBJ2-7 matches the end of the DNA better, so the J call may be wrong. CDR1 is KGHDR, CDR2 SFDVKD, per germline. This CDR3 has 17 residues. The CDR3 sequence: CATSDNGGGQGIYEQYF. CDR3 in DNA: TGTGCCACCAGTGATAACGGTGGGGGACAGGGGATCTACGAGCAGTACTTC.

This clonotype appeared a few times. The chain carries TRBV20-1 and TRBJ1-5; D ambiguous. Trimming removed 5 bases at V and 0 bases at J, with 17 bases between. Looked up from germline, CDR1 is DFQATT and CDR2 is SNEGSKA (reference sequence). The CDR3 contains 16 residues. The DNA of the CDR3 is TGCAGTGCTGGCCCCCTAGGGCTACATAGCAATCAGCCCCAGCATTTT. It translates to CSAGPLGLHSNQPQHF.

This clonotype was counted only a few times. The J gene is TRBJ2-3, the V gene TRBV20-1; D perhaps matches TRBD2 (5 bases). V was cut by 1 base and J by 4 bases, with 12 bases left in between. Germline lookup yields CDR1 DFQATT and CDR2 SNEGSKA (reference sequence). The CDR3 totals 14 residues. The CDR3 region has the DNA TGCAGTGCTAGAGTTGGCGGGTTGGCAGATACGCAGTATTTT. This translates into CSARVGGLADTQYF.

This clonotype has only a few counts. The chain is built from TRBV6-6 and TRBJ2-1, with TRBD2 matching 9 bases. Losses at the gene ends were 9 bases for V and 8 bases for J; bases not matched to a gene: 8. The CDR3 is made up of 13 amino acids. The V gene's germline CDR1 is MNHNY and CDR2 SVGAGI (reference sequence). The CDR3 sequence is CASQRLAGYEQFF. CDR3 in DNA: TGTGCCAGTCAAAGGCTAGCGGGGTATGAGCAGTTCTTC.

The rearrangement uses TRBV29-1 and TRBJ2-3; D uncertain. The V end was cut by 6 bases, the J end by 9 bases, with 16 bases between. The CDR3 runs 12 residues. Germline CDR1 and CDR2: SQVTM and ANQGSEA. In nucleotides, the CDR3 is TGCAGCGTCAACACCGGGCACCCAACGCAGTATTTT. Its protein is CSVNTGHPTQYF.

This clonotype was observed once. The chain joins TRBV7-9 to TRBJ1-5, with D maybe TRBD1 (5 bases). The CDR3 totals 14 residues. With 5 bases removed from V and 0 bases from J, the gap between germline ends came to 8 bases. The germline V gene has CDR1 SEHNR and CDR2 FQNEAQ (reference sequence). CDR3 sequence: CASSEGHSNQPQHF. DNA for the CDR3: TGTGCCAGCAGCGAAGGACATAGCAATCAGCCCCAGCATTTT.